These 20 T cell receptor beta chains came from one sample sequenced in a study of cytomegalovirus exposure and HLA in healthy donors. 13 Jbeta primers and 60 Vbeta primers were used for the PCR. The assay was immunoSEQ multiplex PCR, and TCRdb's table has in-frame clones only and misses some. This sample has roughly 100,000 clones, with over 55% found just once. Sequenced: PBMCs. The receptors stem from a boy aged 5 to 17 in good health and CMV-seropositive.

The chain employs TRBV6-5 and TRBJ1-1; a weak D match, TRBD1 (6 bases). This CDR3 comprises 11 residues. Germline V gene lookup returns CDR1 MNHEY and CDR2 SVGAGI. The V end lost 6 bases, the J end lost 11 bases, and 13 bases lay between the germline ends. CDR3 bases: TGTGCCAGCAGCAACCAGGGGAACGCTTTCTTT. Translated: CASSNQGNAFF.

This chain connects TRBV5-1 to TRBJ1-3; no clear D. The CDR3 is 15 amino acids. CDR1 SGHRS and CDR2 YFSETQ come from the germline V gene. V lost 0 bases and J 4 bases, leaving 11 bases between the germline ends. CDR3 coding DNA: TGCGCCAGCAGCTTGGTTAGTGAGGCCGGAAACACCATATATTTT. Amino acid sequence: CASSLVSEAGNTIYF.

This clone showed up just a few times. The rearrangement uses TRBV6-6 and TRBJ1-1; no firm D call. CDR1 is MNHNY, CDR2 SVGAGI, per germline (reference sequence). The CDR3 consists of 13 residues. V shed 6 bases and J shed 5 bases, with 13 bases lying between them. The CDR3 nucleotides are TGTGCCAGCAGCCTACGCTCCGGGACTGAAGCTTTCTTT. Its protein product is CASSLRSGTEAFF.

DNA for the CDR3: TGTGCCAGCAGTGAAGACAGGGTGGGTGGATTGACCTACGAGCAGTACTTC. Its translation: CASSEDRVGGLTYEQYF. The rearrangement links TRBV6-1 to TRBJ2-7; maybe TRBD1 (6 bases). V was shortened by 1 base and J by 2 bases, with 18 bases between the two germline ends. The CDR3 runs 17 residues. Germline values: CDR1 MNHNS, CDR2 SASEGT.

The chain combines TRBV23-1 with TRBJ2-7; D unclear. TRBV23-1 has ORF status, its function being uncertain. The CDR3 extends over 15 amino acids. The V gene lost 0 bases and the J gene lost 4 bases, with 13 bases spanning the gap. CDR3 amino acids: CASSQSRLIPYEQYF. In DNA, the CDR3 is TGCGCCAGCAGTCAATCGAGGTTAATCCCTTACGAGCAGTACTTC.

This clone was observed a few times. J is TRBJ1-4 and V is TRBV11-2; a possible D gene is TRBD1 (6 bases). Germline V gene lookup returns CDR1 SGHAT and CDR2 FQNNGV. The CDR3 consists of 18 residues. With 2 bases removed from V and 8 bases from J, the gap between germline ends came to 24 bases. The CDR3 here is CASSLIQAGDYWVEKLFF. Written as DNA, the CDR3 is TGTGCCAGCAGCTTAATTCAGGCAGGGGATTATTGGGTGGAAAAACTGTTTTTT.

This rearrangement joins TRBV5-6 to TRBJ1-1; D is ambiguous. The CDR3 spans 14 residues. With 4 bases removed from V and 0 bases from J, the gap between germline ends came to 10 bases. CDR1 is SGHDT and CDR2 is YYEEEE in the germline V gene. Here the CDR3 DNA reads TGTGCCAGCAGCGCCTTCGACATGAACACTGAAGCTTTCTTT. Amino acids: CASSAFDMNTEAFF. The complete variable domain, with remaining parts taken from reference TRBV5-6 and TRBJ1-1, reads DAGVTQSPTHLIKTRGQQVTLRCSPKSGHDTVSWYQQALGQGPQFIFQYYEEEERQRGNFPDRFSGHQFPNYSSELNVNALLLGDSALYLCASSAFDMNTEAFFGQGTRLTVV.

J is TRBJ2-3 and V is TRBV20-1; D is unclear. Deletions cut 3 bases from V and 3 bases from J, with 4 bases between. This CDR3 spans 11 amino acids. CDR1 is DFQATT, CDR2 SNEGSKA, per germline (reference sequence). The CDR3 DNA follows: TGCAGTGCTAGCCAGACAGATACGCAGTATTTT. Its translation: CSASQTDTQYF.

The chain recombines TRBV19 with TRBJ2-2; D uncertain. Germline loops: CDR1 LNHDA, CDR2 SQIVND (reference sequence). V gave up 5 bases and J gave up 7 bases, with 11 bases separating them. This CDR3 region has 13 residues. CDR3 loop: CASSPRVGGELFF. The DNA of the CDR3 is TGTGCCAGTAGTCCCCGGGTAGGCGGGGAGCTGTTTTTT.

The gene calls are TRBV19 and TRBJ1-1; 10 bases line up with TRBD1. There are 18 residues in the CDR3. CDR1 is LNHDA, CDR2 SQIVND, per germline (reference sequence). J lost 5 bases, V lost 0 bases, and 12 bases had no gene match. The CDR3 coding sequence is TGTGCCAGTAGTATAGAGGGAGCGGGGACAGGGGTGGAGACTGAAGCTTTCTTT. Its translation: CASSIEGAGTGVETEAFF.

Only one count was recorded for this clone. In nucleotides, the CDR3 is TGTGCCAGCAGCCGGCTAGGGGCCGATGAGCAGTTCTTC. This codes for CASSRLGADEQFF. The chain links TRBV9 to TRBJ2-1; possibly TRBD1 for D (5 bases). Looked up from germline, CDR1 is SGDLS and CDR2 is YYNGEE. V shed 4 bases and J shed 8 bases, with 13 bases lying between them. CDR3 size: 13 residues.

In this sample, this clone turned up a few times. The J gene is TRBJ2-2, the V gene TRBV18, with 7 bases that match TRBD2. The CDR3 length is 14 residues. Germline CDR1 is KGHSH and CDR2 is LQKENI. The J segment lost 4 bases and the V segment lost 6 bases, leaving 5 bases of the junction unmatched. CDR3 in amino acids: CASSAGATTGELFF. The DNA of the CDR3 is TGTGCCAGCTCCGCGGGAGCGACCACCGGGGAGCTGTTTTTT.

CDR3 amino acids: CASSLAGLSGANVLTF. The CDR3 DNA reads as TGTGCCAGCAGCTTGGCAGGGCTCTCTGGGGCCAACGTCCTGACTTTC. The genes are TRBV5-6 and TRBJ2-6, with D possibly TRBD1 on 5 matching bases. Germline V gene lookup returns CDR1 SGHDT and CDR2 YYEEEE. V shed 0 bases and J shed 0 bases, with 7 bases lying between them. This CDR3 comprises 16 residues.

The rearrangement uses TRBV25-1 and TRBJ2-3; 11 bases line up with TRBD2. V lost 10 bases and J lost 3; bases outside the gene matches: 6. The CDR3 totals 14 residues. Germline V lookup: CDR1 MGHDK, CDR2 SYGVNS. CDR3 in amino acids: CATTGLAETDTQYF. The CDR3 DNA reads as TGTGCCACTACGGGACTAGCGGAAACAGATACGCAGTATTTT.

This chain connects TRBV5-4 to TRBJ2-3; D unresolved. The V and J ends lost 2 bases and 4 bases respectively, with 11 bases between them. Germline loops: CDR1 SGHNT, CDR2 YYREEE (reference sequence). The CDR3 runs to 14 residues. The CDR3 DNA follows: TGTGCCAGCAGCTTAGGTTTAGGAGCAGATACGCAGTATTTT. This encodes CASSLGLGADTQYF.

The V and J genes are TRBV6-1 and TRBJ2-3; TRBD2 agrees at 15 bases. In germline, CDR1 is MNHNS, CDR2 SASEGT. CDR3 length equals 18 residues. After removal of 3 bases from V and 6 bases from J, the junction contained 10 bases not matched to a gene. The CDR3 loop reads CASSDFWTSGGDEDTQYF. CDR3 sequence (DNA): TGTGCCAGCAGTGACTTCTGGACTAGCGGGGGGGATGAGGATACGCAGTATTTT.

V usage is TRBV30 and J usage is TRBJ2-1; D is perhaps TRBD2 (5 bases). Germline CDR1 is GTSNPN and CDR2 is SVGIG (reference sequence). CDR3 length: 17 residues. V lost 2 bases, J lost 4 bases, and 21 bases lay in between. The CDR3 region has the DNA TGTGCCTGGAGTTGGCCCCCCGGACTGACCCCGTACAATGAGCAGTTCTTC. Amino acid sequence: CAWSWPPGLTPYNEQFF.

This clone was recorded once. The rearrangement uses TRBV19 and TRBJ1-5, with D perhaps matching TRBD1 (5 bases). The germline CDR1 and CDR2 sequences are LNHDA and SQIVND (reference sequence). CDR3 length equals 11 residues. Trimming pared 11 bases from V and 3 bases from J, leaving 8 bases between. DNA for the CDR3: TGTGCCGTAGGGGCCAATCAGCCCCAGCATTTT. Translation: CAVGANQPQHF.

In its sample, this clone was seen a few times. V and J are TRBV7-3 and TRBJ2-2, with 7 nucleotides matching TRBD2. Germline lookup yields CDR1 SGHTA and CDR2 FQGTGA. The CDR3 consists of 15 residues. The V and J ends lost 5 bases and 0 bases, in that order; junction bases with no gene match: 3. DNA of the CDR3: TGTGCCAGCAGCCCCGGGACTACGAACACCGGGGAGCTGTTTTTT. Its translation: CASSPGTTNTGELFF.

The V and J genes are TRBV5-8 and TRBJ1-3; D remains ambiguous. Germline V lookup: CDR1 SGHTS, CDR2 YDEGEE. This CDR3 is 18 amino acids long. V was trimmed by 4 bases and J by 2 bases, leaving 22 bases between them. The CDR3 sequence is CASSQHLTRIQAGNTIYF. In DNA, the CDR3 is TGTGCCAGCAGCCAACACCTAACCAGGATTCAGGCTGGAAACACCATATATTTT.